Listed here is a single T cell receptor (beta chain). Its antigen is unidentified. The data belong to a study of Ad26.COV2.S vaccination and SARS-CoV-2 variants. Study-level background: Administration of Ad26.COV2.S was intramuscular, either once or twice 56 days apart. The study's findings and limits: Non-spike TCR breadth did not differ much between vaccine and placebo recipients. Among vaccine recipients, spike-specific TCR breadth exceeded that of placebo recipients.

The treatment denotes: over 15 received Ad26.COV2.S at low or high dose, single or two shots; about 5 received placebo; per-sample allocation not given. Collection of the samples took place on day 63 after the first injection of vaccine or placebo. Boston provided a donor who was an adult aged 18-55 years. The method was immunoSEQ multiplex PCR; TCRdb's version includes in-frame clones alone and lacks a portion of them. Of 300,000 to 500,000 clones listed, around 85% are singletons. Between the trimmed V and J ends, which lost 0 bases and 4 bases, there was a span of 12 bases. The germline V gene encodes CDR1 LGHNA and CDR2 YSLEER. This CDR3 comprises 15 residues.

The clonotype was recovered from a person between 18 and 65 years old who received the Ad26.COV2.S COVID-19 vaccine or a placebo. The sequencing used peripheral blood, collected in a trial of Ad26.COV2.S vaccine versus placebo. The rearrangement joins TRBV4-3 to TRBJ1-2; tentatively, D is TRBD1 (5 bases). CDR3 in DNA: TGCGCCAGCAGCCAAGAAAAGGGACTCAGCTATGGCTACACCTTC. As protein: CASSQEKGLSYGYTF.